The 28 T cell receptor beta chains below come from one sample, sequenced in a study of blood T cells in healthy people across ages. Next came a second PCR, run for about 6 to 12 cycles, which used a sample-barcoded 5' primer along with a J-beta primer mix. TCRdb independently ran MiXCR on the 5' RACE reads; one entry per CDR3 protein. The sample holds about 1.6 million distinct CDR3 sequences; roughly 32% are singletons and the top ten take about 11%. The sample taken for sequencing was blood. These receptors all stem from a young woman in good health.

This chain joins TRBV27 and TRBJ2-2, with D possibly being TRBD1 or TRBD2 (5 bases each). Trimming removed 1 base from V and 3 bases from J, with 15 bases in between. The CDR3 runs to 17 residues. Germline loops: CDR1 MNHEY, CDR2 SMNVEV (reference sequence). The CDR3 DNA sequence: TGTGCCAGCAGTTTATTAGGGCCCCTGGGGGACACCGGGGAGCTGTTTTTT. Translation gives CASSLLGPLGDTGELFF.

This clonotype turned up a few times. J is TRBJ2-2 and V is TRBV10-3; D possibly corresponds to TRBD2 (5 bases). In germline, CDR1 is ENHRY, CDR2 SYGVKD. Between the trimmed V and J ends, which lost 4 bases and 1 base, there was a span of 10 bases. The CDR3 totals 15 residues. The CDR3 spells CAISGGPVNTGELFF. The CDR3 DNA reads as TGTGCCATCAGTGGAGGGCCGGTGAACACCGGGGAGCTGTTTTTT.

In this sample, this clonotype turned up many times. The CDR3 loop is CASSLVGQGRTGANVLTF. The CDR3 coding sequence is TGTGCCAGCAGCTTGGTGGGACAGGGCCGCACTGGGGCCAACGTCCTGACTTTC. The chain recombines TRBV5-6 with TRBJ2-6, with 9 bases aligning to TRBD1. CDR1 is SGHDT and CDR2 is YYEEEE in the germline V gene. J lost 2 bases, V lost 0 bases, and 6 bases had no gene match. This CDR3 has 18 amino acids.

This clonotype appeared a few times. The chain couples TRBV7-9 to TRBJ2-5; no clear D gene. The CDR3 totals 16 residues. Germline V gene sequence: CDR1 SEHNR, CDR2 FQNEAQ (reference sequence). Trimming left V 5 bases short and J 4 bases short, with 20 bases between. The CDR3 sequence: CASSPWANPGGETQYF. The CDR3 DNA sequence: TGTGCCAGCAGCCCATGGGCCAACCCAGGTGGAGAGACCCAGTACTTC.

The table lists this clonotype with a few counts. This chain connects TRBV2 to TRBJ2-3; TRBD2 agrees at 15 bases. This CDR3 has 19 residues. The J segment lost 2 bases and the V segment lost 4 bases, leaving 10 bases of the junction unmatched. CDR1 and CDR2 (germline): SNHLY, FYNNEI. The CDR3 region is CASSASTGTSGGTTDTQYF. The CDR3 coding sequence is TGTGCCAGCAGTGCATCGACCGGGACTAGCGGGGGGACCACAGATACGCAGTATTTT.

In its sample, this clonotype was seen many times. The rearrangement links TRBV3-1 to TRBJ2-7, with 9 positions matching TRBD2. The CDR3 extends over 14 amino acids. CDR1 and CDR2 (germline): LGHDT, YNNKEL (reference sequence). Trimming cost V 4 bases and J 6 bases; bases outside gene matches: 7. The CDR3 region has the DNA TGTGCCAGCAGCCCGGGACTAGCCCTCTTCGAGCAGTACTTC. Protein sequence: CASSPGLALFEQYF.

Many counts were recorded for this clonotype. The junction and the germline gene differ at one end; a read error may be behind it. This chain joins TRBV6-5 and TRBJ2-3; tentative D call: TRBD2 (6 bases). The CDR3 consists of 13 residues. Germline V gives CDR1 MNHEY, CDR2 SVGAGI. CDR3 amino acids: CASSRTTTDTQYF. CDR3 in DNA: TGCGCCAGCAGCCGGACTACCACAGATACGCAGTATTTT.

The count of this clonotype is one. This chain links TRBV14 with TRBJ2-1; 9 bases line up with TRBD2. This CDR3 spans 14 amino acids. J lost 7 bases, V lost 2 bases, and 3 bases had no gene match. Germline assignment: CDR1 SGHDN and CDR2 FVKESK. For the CDR3, the DNA is TGTGCCAGCAGCCAAACGCTAGCGGGAAATGAGCAGTTCTTC. It is translated as CASSQTLAGNEQFF.

Only a few counts were recorded for this clonotype. The chain is built from TRBV27 and TRBJ1-5, with D unresolved. The CDR3 totals 15 residues. Trimming took 5 bases from V and 7 from J, leaving 18 bases between them. Germline lookup yields CDR1 MNHEY and CDR2 SMNVEV (reference sequence). The CDR3 sequence: CASSPGGGPRQPQHF. The DNA for the CDR3 is TGTGCCAGCAGTCCGGGAGGAGGACCACGACAGCCCCAGCATTTT.

The chain uses TRBV3-1 and TRBJ2-6, with 9 bases identical to TRBD1. V shed 1 base, J shed 0 bases, and the junction held 7 bases outside the gene matches. The CDR3 contains 19 residues. The V gene's germline CDR1 is LGHDT and CDR2 YNNKEL (reference sequence). The CDR3 spells CASSQVRTGALSGANVLTF. For the CDR3, the DNA is TGTGCCAGCAGCCAAGTCCGGACAGGGGCCCTCTCTGGGGCCAACGTCCTGACTTTC.

The chain has TRBV7-2 and TRBJ2-4; D call uncertain. With the DNA end fitting TRBJ2-7 better, the J assignment may be wrong. CDR1 and CDR2 from the germline V gene are SGHTA and FQGNSA. CDR3 length equals 14 residues. The CDR3 here is CASSSLALSYEQYF. CDR3 bases: TGTGCCAGCAGCTCCCTCGCCCTCTCCTACGAGCAGTACTTC.

This clonotype turned up a few times. The CDR3 spells CASRVANYGYTF. CDR3 nucleotides: TGTGCCAGCAGAGTAGCTAACTATGGCTACACCTTC. V and J are TRBV2 and TRBJ1-2; D ambiguous. Germline assignment: CDR1 SNHLY and CDR2 FYNNEI. Trimming stripped 6 bases from V and 0 bases from J, with 5 bases between. This CDR3 comprises 12 residues.

The chain uses TRBV7-9 and TRBJ1-2, with a weak D call TRBD1 (5 bases). V was shortened by 5 bases and J by 7 bases, with 23 bases between the two germline ends. The germline gives CDR1 SEHNR, CDR2 FQNEAQ (reference sequence). The CDR3 spans 16 residues. CDR3 region: CASSQSRLGGLSGYTF. The CDR3 region has the DNA TGTGCCAGCAGCCAGTCGAGGCTGGGGGGTCTCTCTGGCTACACCTTC. The full variable domain, with the rest looked up from reference TRBV7-9 and TRBJ1-2, is DTGVSQNPRHKITKRGQNVTFRCDPISEHNRLYWYRQTLGQGPEFLTYFQNEAQLEKSRLLSDRFSAERPKGSFSTLEIQRTEQGDSAMYLCASSQSRLGGLSGYTFGSGTRLTVV.

This clonotype occurred many times. The rearrangement links TRBV7-2 to TRBJ2-7, with TRBD1 identical over 10 bases. The CDR3 loop spans 16 amino acids. Germline lookup yields CDR1 SGHTA and CDR2 FQGNSA. Trimming at V came to 2 bases and at J to 3 bases, leaving 7 bases not matched to a gene. CDR3 amino acids: CASSLLPGQGFYEQYF. The CDR3 DNA reads as TGTGCCAGCAGCTTACTACCGGGACAGGGGTTCTACGAGCAGTACTTC. Based on the CDR3 plus reference TRBV7-2 and TRBJ2-7, the full variable domain is GAGVSQSPSNKVTEKGKDVELRCDPISGHTALYWYRQSLGQGLEFLIYFQGNSAPDKSGLPSDRFSAERTGGSVSTLTIQRTQQEDSAVYLCASSLLPGQGFYEQYFGPGTRLTVT.

The genes are TRBV5-1 and TRBJ2-2, with a possible D match to TRBD1 (6 bases). The V gene's germline CDR1 is SGHRS and CDR2 YFSETQ. V shed 6 bases and J shed 1 base, with 7 bases lying between them. The CDR3 is 13 residues long. The CDR3 loop reads CASNRENTGELFF. The CDR3 DNA reads as TGCGCCAGCAACAGGGAGAACACCGGGGAGCTGTTTTTT.

CDR3 nucleotide sequence: TGTGCCAGCAGTTCCAGGACTAGCGGGAGGGCCACGTACAATGAGCAGTTCTTC. Protein product: CASSSRTSGRATYNEQFF. This rearrangement joins TRBV27 to TRBJ2-1; 15 bases fit TRBD2. This CDR3 has 18 residues. The V gene's germline CDR1 is MNHEY and CDR2 SMNVEV (reference sequence). J gave up 4 bases and V 4 bases, and 8 bases lay outside the gene matches.

Concerning this clonotype: An end of the junction does not agree with germline; a read error may underlie this. For the CDR3, the DNA is TGTGCCAGCAGTTCCACTAGGGGATCCTACAATGGGCAGTTCTTC. Encoded protein: CASSSTRGSYNGQFF. The V and J genes are TRBV12-3 or TRBV12-4 and TRBJ2-1, with D possibly being TRBD1 or TRBD2 (5 bases each). The CDR3 has 15 amino acids.

This clonotype turned up a few times. J is TRBJ2-7 and V is TRBV28; 7 nucleotides agree with TRBD1. CDR3 length equals 13 residues. The V segment lost 6 bases and the J segment 3 bases; nucleotides outside the gene matches: 5. CDR1 and CDR2 from the germline V gene are MDHEN and SYDVKM. CDR3 DNA sequence: TGTGCCAGCAGAAACAGGGGCAGCTACGAGCAGTACTTC. This encodes CASRNRGSYEQYF.

The rearrangement joins TRBV5-4 to TRBJ2-3; D could derive from TRBD1 or TRBD2 (5 bases each). The germline CDR1 and CDR2 sequences are SGHNT and YYREEE (reference sequence). Between the trimmed V and J ends, which lost 3 bases and 3 bases, there was a span of 14 bases. CDR3 length: 15 amino acids. The CDR3 spells CASSSDGTLTDTQYF. The CDR3 region has the DNA TGTGCCAGCAGCTCCGACGGGACCCTGACAGATACGCAGTATTTT.

The rearrangement links TRBV20-1 to TRBJ2-5; 10 bases match TRBD1. In germline, CDR1 is DFQATT, CDR2 SNEGSKA (reference sequence). The V and J ends lost 6 bases and 0 bases, in that order; junction bases with no gene match: 7. This CDR3 region has 15 residues. The CDR3 sequence: CSAHQGQGYQETQYF. The CDR3, as DNA: TGCAGTGCCCATCAGGGACAGGGGTACCAAGAGACCCAGTACTTC.

V and J are TRBV4-2 and TRBJ1-2, with unresolved D. Germline lookup yields CDR1 LGHNA and CDR2 YNFKEQ. This CDR3 region has 16 residues. Trimming pared 4 bases from V and 0 bases from J, leaving 15 bases between. The CDR3 DNA reads TGTGCCAGCAGCCCTAGATGGGTCGAGACTAACTATGGCTACACCTTC. It translates to CASSPRWVETNYGYTF.

The chain combines TRBV6-6 with TRBJ2-1; TRBD2 agrees at 8 bases. Losses at the gene ends were 6 bases for V and 9 bases for J; bases not matched to a gene: 7. The CDR3 runs 13 residues. Per germline, CDR1 MNHNY and CDR2 SVGAGI (reference sequence). The CDR3 nucleotides read TGTGCCAGCAGAAGCGGGAGATCGGGTGAGCAGTTCTTC. Its translation: CASRSGRSGEQFF.

The rearrangement joins TRBV28 to TRBJ2-7; 13 bases fit TRBD2. Germline-derived CDR1 and CDR2 are MDHEN and SYDVKM. This CDR3 comprises 16 residues. Trimming took 5 bases from V and 4 from J; bases not matched to a gene: 8. CDR3 in amino acids: CASSPWTSGRRYEQYF. The CDR3, as DNA: TGTGCCAGCAGTCCCTGGACTAGCGGGAGAAGGTACGAGCAGTACTTC.

This clonotype appeared a few times. For the CDR3, the DNA is TGTGCCAGCAGCTCAATAGCCGGACGGATCTATGGCTACACCTTC. Its translation is CASSSIAGRIYGYTF. This chain links TRBV11-1 with TRBJ1-2; D not certain. This CDR3 is built from 15 residues. Deletions cut 4 bases from V and 4 bases from J, with 16 bases between. Germline loops: CDR1 SGHAT, CDR2 FQDESV (reference sequence).

The CDR3 reads CSAAGDLGDTF. The DNA for the CDR3 is TGCAGCGCAGCAGGGGATCTAGGCGACACCTTC. This chain uses TRBV29-1 with TRBJ1-2, with D perhaps TRBD1 (6 bases). Trimming took off 7 bases at V and 12 bases at J, with 18 bases between the two ends. The germline V gene has CDR1 SQVTM and CDR2 ANQGSEA. The CDR3 is made up of 11 amino acids.

The chain carries TRBV28 and TRBJ2-4, with 10 nucleotides matching TRBD2. The J call may be incorrect, as the DNA end agrees better with TRBJ2-5. The CDR3 sequence is 15 residues long. Germline loops: CDR1 MDHEN, CDR2 SYDVKM. The CDR3 spells CASSLRAGGVETQYF. CDR3 nucleotides: TGTGCCAGCAGTTTGAGAGCGGGGGGGGTTGAGACCCAGTACTTC.

V is TRBV10-3 and J is TRBJ1-2; 10 bases agree with TRBD1. Germline trimming cut 8 bases from V and 3 bases from J; bases unmatched to any gene: 12. This CDR3 spans 16 amino acids. Looked up from germline, CDR1 is ENHRY and CDR2 is SYGVKD. The CDR3 is CAIYSPGTGEDYGYTF. The CDR3 coding sequence is TGTGCCATCTACTCTCCGGGGACAGGGGAAGACTATGGCTACACCTTC.

The chain combines TRBV21-1 with TRBJ1-1. TRBV21-1 is a listed pseudogene. The CDR3 loop spans 11 amino acids. The CDR3 DNA reads as TGTGCCAGCAGCAAAACGAAGCTGACTTTCTTT. Its protein product is CASSKTKLTFF.